This TCR beta chain appears in the sequencing data of a study of blood T cell repertoires in COVID-19. On the study more broadly: Specimens from acute and convalescent COVID-19 originated in the United States, Italy and Spain.

Trimming removed 8 bases from V and 2 bases from J, with 15 bases in between. Germline lookup yields CDR1 MNHEY and CDR2 SVGAGI. The CDR3 is made up of 14 amino acids. Authors' data handling: Using reference gene primer amplification, nucleated cell counts were estimated. Some clones are missing from TCRdb's copy, which holds only in-frame ones; the method was immunoSEQ multiplex PCR. That table gives V, J and clone size, and the DNA gave D and trimming. The sample consists of 300,000 or so clones, 80% to 90% of them appearing once. Assignment of participants to cohorts was predicated upon participant-reported clinical history.

The receptor comes from a woman aged 40 to 50 with acute COVID-19. Input material: PBMCs or T cells enriched from blood (not recorded which). The rearrangement joins TRBV6-5 to TRBJ2-5, with D maybe TRBD2 (6 bases). Here the CDR3 reads CASGYAGTQETQYF. Here the CDR3 DNA reads TGTGCCAGCGGGTACGCGGGAACTCAAGAGACCCAGTACTTC.